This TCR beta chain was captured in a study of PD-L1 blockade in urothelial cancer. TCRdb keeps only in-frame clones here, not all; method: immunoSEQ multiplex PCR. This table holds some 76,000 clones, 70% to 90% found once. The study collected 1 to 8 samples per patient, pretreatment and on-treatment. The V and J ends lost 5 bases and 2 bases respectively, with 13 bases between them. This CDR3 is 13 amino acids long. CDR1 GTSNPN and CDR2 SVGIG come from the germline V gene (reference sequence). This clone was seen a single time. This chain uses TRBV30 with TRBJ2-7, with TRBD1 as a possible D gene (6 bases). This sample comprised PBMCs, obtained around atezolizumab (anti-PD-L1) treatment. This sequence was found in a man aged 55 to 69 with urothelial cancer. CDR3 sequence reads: CAWDRDTAYEQYF. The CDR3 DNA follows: TGTGCCTGGGACCGGGACACGGCCTACGAGCAGTACTTC.